This T cell receptor beta chain was identified in a study of human T cells and chemical hapten exposure. Study-level background: Diphenylcyclopropenone doses were given weekly to the scalps of patients across the roughly 23-week study.

Germline V gene data show CDR1 as SEHNR and CDR2 as FQNEAQ (reference sequence). The CDR3 covers 14 residues. Trimming shortened V by 2 bases and J by 4 bases, and 11 bases separated the two germline ends. This clonotype was seen ten or more times. Authors' methods: A per-sample median of about 100,000 TCRs was observed, with counts ranging from about 23,224 to 690,600. Via MiXCR, TCRdb re-called the RACE reads, giving one row per CDR3 protein. The V and J calls come from TCRdb's annotation, not from the publication. Here the sample spans approximately 400,000 distinct CDR3 sequences, around 4.8% being singletons. Time point given: patch test 1, 2 weeks after DPC sensitization. This sample's treatment: therapeutic diphenylcyclopropenone sensitization with weekly scalp DPC. Blood, whole and unfractionated, served as the source for total RNA extraction.

The J gene is TRBJ1-1, the V gene TRBV7-9, with D tentatively TRBD1 (6 bases). This clonotype was obtained from a woman in her 50s with alopecia areata. Some clones in this sample may be carry-over from other donors' samples. The sample in question was whole blood, obtained in connection with sensitization to the hapten diphenylcyclopropenone (DPC). The CDR3 bases are TGTGCCAGCAGCTTAAAATCAGGGGTCACTGAAGCTTTCTTT. Translated, it gives CASSLKSGVTEAFF.